The 2 T cell receptor beta chains below all came from one sample that was sequenced in a study of T cells in localized non-small cell lung cancer. Assay used: immunoSEQ multiplex PCR; TCRdb lists only in-frame clones, some missing. The sample contains about 59,000 clones, approximately 91% of which appear only once. The material sequenced was peripheral blood, taken before any cancer treatment. Every receptor here comes from a man between 40 and 70 years old with stage I lung adenocarcinoma.

The CDR3 is CASSSGTGGYEQYF. The DNA of the CDR3 is TGTGCCAGCAGTTCAGGGACAGGGGGCTACGAGCAGTACTTC. The rearrangement links TRBV27 to TRBJ2-7, with TRBD1 matching 11 bases. The CDR3 runs 14 residues. V lost 4 bases, J lost 3 bases, and 2 bases stayed unmatched. Germline CDR1 MNHEY, CDR2 SMNVEV (reference sequence).

The chain links TRBV6-1 to TRBJ2-7, with 7 nucleotides matching TRBD1. The CDR3 totals 13 residues. Germline CDR1 and CDR2: MNHNS and SASEGT. V trimming: 5 bases; J trimming: 5 bases; junction bases outside the gene matches: 6. CDR3 region: CASSRQGSNEQYF. The DNA of the CDR3 is TGTGCCAGCAGTCGACAGGGATCAAACGAGCAGTACTTC.